This paragraph covers one T cell receptor (beta chain) sequence. These data belong to a study of cytomegalovirus exposure and HLA in healthy donors. Primers: 60 Vbeta forward and 13 Jbeta reverse. Only in-frame clones appear in the TCRdb table, and some are missing; sequencing was by immunoSEQ multiplex PCR. This sample has approximately 180,000 clones, with approximately 85% found just once. The CDR3 covers 14 residues. CDR1 MNHEY and CDR2 SMNVEV come from the germline V gene (reference sequence). Trimming removed 3 bases at V and 0 bases at J, with 9 bases between. The rearrangement joins TRBV27 to TRBJ2-7, with a tentative D call TRBD2 (6 bases). The TCR comes from a man aged 18 to 35 in good health and CMV-seronegative. The specimen was PBMCs. CDR3 sequence (DNA): TGTGCCAGCAGTTTGGGGGGACCCTCCTACGAGCAGTACTTC. It yields the protein CASSLGGPSYEQYF.